The T cell receptor (beta chain) under discussion was sequenced for a study of blood T cell repertoires in COVID-19. Study summary: Acute and convalescent COVID-19 samples came from the United States, Italy and Spain.

Trimming took 10 bases from V and 6 from J, leaving 27 bases between them. This CDR3 region has 16 residues. Germline V gene lookup returns CDR1 LNHDA and CDR2 SQIVND (reference sequence). Here immunoSEQ multiplex PCR was the method, and the copy in TCRdb shows in-frame clones only, minus some. The sample yields 270,000 or so clones, approximately 89% seen once. The chain carries TRBV19 and TRBJ1-2; perhaps TRBD1 as D (6 bases). Sequenced: peripheral blood. This receptor was taken from a man in his forties or fifties with active or convalescent COVID-19. CDR3 residues: CATQWVGGGTDDGYTF. Written as DNA, the CDR3 is TGTGCCACTCAGTGGGTAGGGGGGGGTACGGACGATGGCTACACCTTC.